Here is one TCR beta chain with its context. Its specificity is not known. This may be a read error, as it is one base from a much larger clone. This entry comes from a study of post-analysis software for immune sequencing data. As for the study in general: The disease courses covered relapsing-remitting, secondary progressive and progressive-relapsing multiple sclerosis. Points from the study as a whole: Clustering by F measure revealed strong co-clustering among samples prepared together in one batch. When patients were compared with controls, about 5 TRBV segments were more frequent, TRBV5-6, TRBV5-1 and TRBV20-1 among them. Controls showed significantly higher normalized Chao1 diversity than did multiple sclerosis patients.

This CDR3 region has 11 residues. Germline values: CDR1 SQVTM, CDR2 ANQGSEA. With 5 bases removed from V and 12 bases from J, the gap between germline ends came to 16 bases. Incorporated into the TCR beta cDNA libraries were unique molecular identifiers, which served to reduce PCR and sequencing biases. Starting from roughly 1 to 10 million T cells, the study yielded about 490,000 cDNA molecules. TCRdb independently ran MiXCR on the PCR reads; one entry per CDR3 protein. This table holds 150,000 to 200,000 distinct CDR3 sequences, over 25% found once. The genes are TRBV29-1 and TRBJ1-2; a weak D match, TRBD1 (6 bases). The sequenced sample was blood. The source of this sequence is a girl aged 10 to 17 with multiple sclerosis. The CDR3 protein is CSVTQGPGHTF. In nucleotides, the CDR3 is TGCAGCGTTACACAGGGCCCAGGCCACACCTTC.